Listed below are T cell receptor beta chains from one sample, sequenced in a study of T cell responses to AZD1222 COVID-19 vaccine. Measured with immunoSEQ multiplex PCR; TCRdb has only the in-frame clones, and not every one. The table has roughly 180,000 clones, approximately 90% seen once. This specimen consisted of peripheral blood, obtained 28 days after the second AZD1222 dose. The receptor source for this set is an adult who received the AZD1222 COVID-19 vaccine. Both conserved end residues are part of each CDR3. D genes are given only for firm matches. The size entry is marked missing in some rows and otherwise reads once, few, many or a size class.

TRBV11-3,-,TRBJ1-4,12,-,TGTGCCAGCAGCAGGGGGTATGAAAAACTGTTTTTT,CASSRGYEKLFF
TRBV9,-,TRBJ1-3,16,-,TGTGCCAGCAGCGCCCGGGACTCCAACTCTGGAAACACCATATATTTT,CASSARDSNSGNTIYF
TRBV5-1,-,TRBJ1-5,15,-,TGCGCCAGCAGCTTGCATCAGGGAAGCCCCTCAACCCAGCATTTT,CASSLHQGSPSTQHF
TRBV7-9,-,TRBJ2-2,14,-,TGTGCCAGCAGCCCCTCCATAGGCACCGGGGAGCTGTTTTTT,CASSPSIGTGELFF
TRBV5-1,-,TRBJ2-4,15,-,TGCGCCAGCAGCTTAGGTCGGGCAGCCAAAAACATTCAGTACTTC,CASSLGRAAKNIQYF
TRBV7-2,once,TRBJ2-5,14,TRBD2,TGTGCCAGCAGCTTCCGAAGCGGGACTGCGACCCAGTACTTC,CASSFRSGTATQYF
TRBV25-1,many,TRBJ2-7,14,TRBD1,TGTGCCAGCAGTGAATCAGGGACAGATCCTTTTCGGTACTTC,CASSESGTDPFRYF
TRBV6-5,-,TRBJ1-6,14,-,TGTGCCAGCAGATTGGACACCCATAATTCACCCCTCCACTTT,CASRLDTHNSPLHF
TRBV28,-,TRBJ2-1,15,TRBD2,TGTGCCAGCATCCCCACTAGCGCACCCTACAATGAGCAGTTCTTC,CASIPTSAPYNEQFF
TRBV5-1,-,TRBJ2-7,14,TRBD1,TGCGCCAGCAGCCCAGGACAGGGGTCCTACGAGCAGTACTTC,CASSPGQGSYEQYF
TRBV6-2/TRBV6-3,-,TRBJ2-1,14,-,TGTGCCAGCAGTTACTCCTCTAGCATCAATGAGCAGTTCTTC,CASSYSSSINEQFF
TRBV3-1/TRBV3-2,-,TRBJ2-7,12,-,TGTGCCAGCAGCCAAGTCCCCAACGAGCAGTACTTC,CASSQVPNEQYF
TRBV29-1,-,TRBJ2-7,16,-,TGCAGCGCCCGAGGGTCCAGGGGACCAACTGCCTACGAGCAGTACTTC,CSARGSRGPTAYEQYF
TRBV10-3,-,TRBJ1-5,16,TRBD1,TGTGCCATCAGTGAGTCGGGCAGGGGGGGAAATCAGCCCCAGCATTTT,CAISESGRGGNQPQHF
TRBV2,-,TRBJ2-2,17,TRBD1,TGTGCCAGCAGTATACGGGACAGGGGATCTAGTACCGGGGAGCTGTTTTTT,CASSIRDRGSSTGELFF
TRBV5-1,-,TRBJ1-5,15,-,TGCGCCAGCAGCTTGCGGGGACGGAGCGATCAGCCCCAGCATTTT,CASSLRGRSDQPQHF
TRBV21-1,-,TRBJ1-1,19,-,TGTGCCAGCAGCAAATTCCAATGGAGGAGGGAGGGAAGGTGGACTGAAGCTTTCTTT,CASSKFQWRREGRWTEAFF
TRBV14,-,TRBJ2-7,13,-,TGTGCCAGCAGCCAAGTCTCCCTAGGGGCGCAGTACTTC,CASSQVSLGAQYF
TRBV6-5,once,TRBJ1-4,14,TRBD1,TGTGCCAGCAGTCGACAGGGCCCCAATGAAAAACTGTTTTTT,CASSRQGPNEKLFF
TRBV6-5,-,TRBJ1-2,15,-,TGTGCCAGCAGTTCCAGTGGGGCCCTTGCTTATGGCTACACCTTC,CASSSSGALAYGYTF
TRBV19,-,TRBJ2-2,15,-,TGTGCCAGTAGTTACTTCACAGGGATGCCCGGGGAGCTGTTTTTT,CASSYFTGMPGELFF
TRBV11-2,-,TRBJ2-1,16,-,TGTGCCAGCAGCTTATTATTAGTGATCTTCTACAATGAGCAGTTCTTC,CASSLLLVIFYNEQFF